The next 28 T cell receptor beta chains were all read from a single sample in a study of cytomegalovirus exposure and HLA in healthy donors. Amplification used 60 Vbeta primers and 13 Jbeta primers. Measured with immunoSEQ multiplex PCR; TCRdb has only the in-frame clones, and not every one. The data show fewer than 250,000 clones, around four fifths seen once. Sequencing was performed on PBMCs. These TCRs come from a woman between 45 and 65 years old in good health and CMV-seropositive.

The genes are TRBV7-2 and TRBJ1-1; D might be TRBD1 (5 bases). The CDR3 runs to 13 residues. Germline CDR1 and CDR2: SGHTA and FQGNSA. Deletions cut 5 bases from V and 4 bases from J, with 11 bases between. The CDR3 protein is CASSQLGGTEAFF. CDR3 coding DNA: TGTGCCAGCAGCCAGTTGGGGGGCACTGAAGCTTTCTTT.

V is TRBV5-5 and J is TRBJ2-3; D gene unclear. The germline V and J ends were trimmed by 6 bases and 1 base, with 9 bases remaining between them. Germline V CDR1 and CDR2: SGHKS, YYEKEE (reference sequence). The CDR3 contains 13 residues. CDR3 protein: CASTTIGTDTQYF. The CDR3 region has the DNA TGTGCCAGCACCACAATCGGCACAGATACGCAGTATTTT.

This chain joins TRBV4-1 and TRBJ1-2; D gene ambiguous. Germline loops: CDR1 MGHRA, CDR2 YSYEKL. CDR3 length: 16 residues. Trimming took off 5 bases at V and 8 bases at J, with 24 bases between the two ends. CDR3 nucleotide sequence: TGCGCCAGCAGCTCGGGAGAACGGAGCCGGTTGAAGGGCTACACCTTC. This sequence encodes CASSSGERSRLKGYTF.

This chain uses TRBV7-3 with TRBJ1-1; 8 positions agree with TRBD1. Looked up from germline, CDR1 is SGHTA and CDR2 is FQGTGA. Germline trimming cut 5 bases from V and 3 bases from J; bases unmatched to any gene: 5. CDR3 length equals 14 residues. This chain's CDR3 is CASSVQGAHTEAFF. The CDR3, as DNA: TGTGCCAGCAGCGTCCAGGGGGCCCACACTGAAGCTTTCTTT.

The chain recombines TRBV27 with TRBJ2-7; TRBD1 agrees at 8 bases. V dropped 1 base and J dropped 3; count of bases not matched to a gene: 17. CDR1 is MNHEY, CDR2 SMNVEV, per germline (reference sequence). The CDR3 extends over 19 amino acids. In DNA form, the CDR3 reads TGTGCCAGCAGTTTATACCCCCCTGGACAGGGAGGTTTGGGCTACGAGCAGTACTTC. This codes for CASSLYPPGQGGLGYEQYF.

The chain combines TRBV10-3 with TRBJ2-1; TRBD1 might be the D (5 bases). Germline CDR1 ENHRY, CDR2 SYGVKD. The V and J ends lost 1 base and 6 bases respectively, with 7 bases between them. This CDR3 has 13 amino acids. The CDR3 DNA reads TGTGCCATCAGTGAGTACCAGGGCAATGAGCAGTTCTTC. It translates to CAISEYQGNEQFF.

The V call is TRBV19, the J call TRBJ1-1; no reliable D call. Germline CDR1 and CDR2: LNHDA and SQIVND (reference sequence). The CDR3 length is 14 residues. With 1 base removed from V and 1 base from J, the gap between germline ends came to 7 bases. This chain's CDR3 is CASSIVKRNTEAFF. DNA of the CDR3: TGTGCCAGTAGTATAGTGAAGAGGAACACTGAAGCTTTCTTT. Complete variable domain (other parts from reference TRBV19 and TRBJ1-1): DGGITQSPKYLFRKEGQNVTLSCEQNLNHDAMYWYRQDPGQGLRLIYYSQIVNDFQKGDIAEGYSVSREKKESFPLTVTSAQKNPTAFYLCASSIVKRNTEAFFGQGTRLTVV.

The table lists this clone with a count of one. The chain recombines TRBV5-1 with TRBJ2-5; D is perhaps TRBD1 (6 bases). The CDR3 covers 14 residues. Germline V gene data show CDR1 as SGHRS and CDR2 as YFSETQ. Trimming stripped 4 bases from V and 2 bases from J, with 12 bases between. CDR3 bases: TGCGCCAGCAGCCGAGGGACACTTCAAGAGACCCAGTACTTC. It specifies CASSRGTLQETQYF.

The chain couples TRBV7-2 to TRBJ1-3; 7 bases align to TRBD1. The germline V gene encodes CDR1 SGHTA and CDR2 FQGNSA. The CDR3 length is 17 residues. J gave up 2 bases and V 0 bases, and 7 bases lay outside the gene matches. The DNA for the CDR3 is TGTGCCAGCAGCTTAGCCTCGGTAGGGGGCACTGGAAACACCATATATTTT. Translated: CASSLASVGGTGNTIYF.

The V and J genes are TRBV18 and TRBJ1-4; no firm D call. The CDR3 consists of 14 residues. With 4 bases removed from V and 7 bases from J, the gap between germline ends came to 13 bases. The germline V gene encodes CDR1 KGHSH and CDR2 LQKENI. The CDR3 DNA reads TGTGCCAGCTCACATGGCTGGGGAGGTGAAAAACTGTTTTTT. Its protein is CASSHGWGGEKLFF.

In this sample, this clone turned up once. The chain employs TRBV30 and TRBJ1-2, with D possibly TRBD1 on 6 matching bases. The CDR3 sequence is 13 residues long. V was shortened by 3 bases and J by 3 bases, with 11 bases between the two germline ends. Germline V gives CDR1 GTSNPN, CDR2 SVGIG (reference sequence). The CDR3 is CAWRADSDYGYTF. For the CDR3, the DNA is TGTGCCTGGAGGGCGGACAGTGACTATGGCTACACCTTC.

The chain joins TRBV18 to TRBJ1-5, with 8 bases aligning to TRBD1. The ends lost 2 bases at V and 0 bases at J; junction bases unmatched: 3. This CDR3 spans 16 amino acids. Germline CDR1 is KGHSH and CDR2 is LQKENI. CDR3 nucleotides: TGTGCCAGCTCACCAACCACAGGGGGTAGCAATCAGCCCCAGCATTTT. It codes for CASSPTTGGSNQPQHF.

This chain joins TRBV9 and TRBJ1-3; tentative D call: TRBD1 (6 bases). The germline V and J ends were trimmed by 2 bases and 4 bases, with 7 bases remaining between them. Germline V gene lookup returns CDR1 SGDLS and CDR2 YYNGEE. There are 13 residues in the CDR3. The CDR3 sequence is CASSVTGGNTIYF. The DNA for the CDR3 is TGTGCCAGCAGCGTTACAGGGGGAAACACCATATATTTT.

The CDR3 sequence is CSVEGAKAFF. DNA for the CDR3: TGCAGTGTCGAGGGGGCGAAAGCTTTCTTT. The J gene is TRBJ1-1, the V gene TRBV20-1, with TRBD1 matching 7 bases. Trimming cost V 7 bases and J 9 bases; bases outside gene matches: 5. Looked up from germline, CDR1 is DFQATT and CDR2 is SNEGSKA (reference sequence). The CDR3 is 10 amino acids.

The chain joins TRBV27 to TRBJ2-5; 8 bases are shared with TRBD2. This CDR3 comprises 15 residues. Trimming removed 7 bases from V and 3 bases from J; junction bases left unmatched: 10. Germline CDR1 reads MNHEY; CDR2 reads SMNVEV (reference sequence). The CDR3 DNA follows: TGTGCCAGCACTTTCAGCGGGGGCCGGAAAGAGACCCAGTACTTC. Protein: CASTFSGGRKETQYF.

This chain uses TRBV29-1 with TRBJ1-2; 7 nucleotides line up with TRBD1. The germline gives CDR1 SQVTM, CDR2 ANQGSEA. Trimming took 6 bases from V and 8 from J; bases not matched to a gene: 12. The CDR3 is 13 amino acids. The CDR3 nucleotides are TGCAGCGTCGAGGGACAGAAGGACGACGGCTACACCTTC. Translated: CSVEGQKDDGYTF.

V and J are TRBV4-3 and TRBJ2-3; 8 positions match TRBD2. CDR3 length equals 17 residues. The V gene end was trimmed by 2 bases and the J gene end by 1 base; junction bases not matched to a gene: 8. Germline V gene sequence: CDR1 LGHNA, CDR2 YSLEER. The CDR3 here is CASSQWLAGGGTDTQYF. The CDR3 DNA follows: TGCGCCAGCAGCCAATGGCTAGCGGGTGGAGGCACAGATACGCAGTATTTT.

The genes are TRBV5-1 and TRBJ2-7, with D possibly TRBD1 on 6 matching bases. The V end lost 4 bases, the J end lost 3 bases, and 17 bases lay between the germline ends. This CDR3 is 15 amino acids long. Germline CDR1 reads SGHRS; CDR2 reads YFSETQ. CDR3 nucleotide sequence: TGCGCCAGCAGCCCAGGGGCAGGGGATATCTACGAGCAGTACTTC. Its protein product is CASSPGAGDIYEQYF.

This sequence joins TRBV15 and TRBJ1-2; D unclear. The CDR3 has 16 residues. The V end lost 5 bases, the J end lost 6 bases, and 22 bases lay between the germline ends. CDR1 and CDR2 (germline): LNHNV, YYDKDF (reference sequence). The CDR3 spells CATSYHQRRQDHGYTF. In DNA, the CDR3 is TGTGCCACCAGCTACCATCAACGGAGGCAGGATCATGGCTACACCTTC.

V and J are TRBV30 and TRBJ2-5; no clear D. CDR3 length equals 13 residues. V was cut by 2 bases and J by 1 base, with 8 bases left in between. The germline V gene has CDR1 GTSNPN and CDR2 SVGIG (reference sequence). This CDR3 reads CAWSPLSQETQYF. DNA of the CDR3: TGTGCCTGGAGTCCACTGAGCCAAGAGACCCAGTACTTC.

This chain links TRBV9 with TRBJ1-2; 11 bases agree with TRBD1. This CDR3 has 15 amino acids. The J segment lost 5 bases and the V segment lost 3 bases, leaving 6 bases of the junction unmatched. Germline V gene data show CDR1 as SGDLS and CDR2 as YYNGEE. The CDR3: CASSGQDRGQYGYTF. In DNA, the CDR3 is TGTGCCAGCAGCGGCCAGGACAGGGGGCAGTATGGCTACACCTTC.

CDR3 sequence: CASKTEFSTDTQYF. The CDR3, as DNA: TGTGCCAGCAAGACTGAGTTTAGCACAGATACGCAGTATTTT. The genes are TRBV6-1 and TRBJ2-3; no firm D call. Trimming stripped 7 bases from V and 0 bases from J, with 11 bases between. Germline V lookup: CDR1 MNHNS, CDR2 SASEGT. This CDR3 spans 14 amino acids.

V gene TRBV4-1 combines with J gene TRBJ2-2; 7 bases fit TRBD1. The CDR3 runs 16 residues. V shed 5 bases, J shed 4 bases, and the junction held 10 bases outside the gene matches. Germline values: CDR1 MGHRA, CDR2 YSYEKL. CDR3 DNA sequence: TGCGCCAGCAGCAGAGACAGGGCCCGGGGCACCGGGGAGCTGTTTTTT. Translated: CASSRDRARGTGELFF.

This clone was seen only a few times. This chain joins TRBV5-6 and TRBJ1-4, with D hard to call. V was cut by 1 base and J by 10 bases, with 14 bases left in between. Germline loops: CDR1 SGHDT, CDR2 YYEEEE. This CDR3 comprises 14 residues. The CDR3 sequence: CASSLRGRVGKLFF. The DNA of the CDR3 is TGTGCCAGCAGCTTGCGGGGTAGGGTGGGAAAACTGTTTTTT.

V usage is TRBV7-9 and J usage is TRBJ2-2, with 10 positions matching TRBD1. This CDR3 contains 19 residues. Losses at the gene ends were 5 bases for V and 3 bases for J; bases not matched to a gene: 15. Germline V gene lookup returns CDR1 SEHNR and CDR2 FQNEAQ (reference sequence). The chain's CDR3 is CASSRTIRDRGRDTGELFF. The CDR3 DNA is TGTGCCAGCAGCCGGACCATCCGGGACAGGGGTCGCGACACCGGGGAGCTGTTTTTT.

There are a few counts of this clone. The genes are TRBV10-3 and TRBJ1-1; TRBD1 aligns across 7 bases. The junction had 6 bases not matched to a gene; V was cut back by 6 bases and J by 5 bases. Germline values: CDR1 ENHRY, CDR2 SYGVKD. This CDR3 spans 13 amino acids. In nucleotides, the CDR3 is TGTGCCATCAGCATGACAGGGAATACTGAAGCTTTCTTT. Encoded protein: CAISMTGNTEAFF.

This clone has just one count. CDR3 loop: CASSPLAGRGGEQFF. CDR3 DNA sequence: TGTGCCAGCAGCCCATTGGCTGGGAGGGGTGGTGAGCAGTTCTTC. The chain recombines TRBV5-6 with TRBJ2-1, with 7 bases lining up with TRBD2. Germline CDR1 and CDR2: SGHDT and YYEEEE. With 4 bases clipped from V and 9 bases from J, the junction kept 13 bases outside the gene matches. The CDR3 sequence is 15 residues long.

The chain joins TRBV27 to TRBJ2-2; 9 bases are a match to TRBD1. Trimming at V came to 6 bases and at J to 5 bases, leaving 4 bases not matched to a gene. CDR3 length: 14 amino acids. Germline V gene lookup returns CDR1 MNHEY and CDR2 SMNVEV (reference sequence). The CDR3 is CASRRQGGTGELFF. In DNA, the CDR3 is TGTGCCAGCAGGCGACAGGGGGGGACCGGGGAGCTGTTTTTT.